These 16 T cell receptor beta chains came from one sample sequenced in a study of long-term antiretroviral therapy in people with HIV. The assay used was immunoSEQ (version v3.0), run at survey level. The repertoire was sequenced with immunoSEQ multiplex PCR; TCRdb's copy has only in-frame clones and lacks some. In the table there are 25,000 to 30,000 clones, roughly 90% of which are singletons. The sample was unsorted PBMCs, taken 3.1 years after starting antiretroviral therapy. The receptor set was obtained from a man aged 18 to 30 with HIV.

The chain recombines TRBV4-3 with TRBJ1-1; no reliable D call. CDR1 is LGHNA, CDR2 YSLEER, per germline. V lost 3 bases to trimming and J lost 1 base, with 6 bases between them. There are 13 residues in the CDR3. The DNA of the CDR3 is TGCGCCAGCAGCCAGGTAGAGAACACTGAAGCTTTCTTT. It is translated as CASSQVENTEAFF.

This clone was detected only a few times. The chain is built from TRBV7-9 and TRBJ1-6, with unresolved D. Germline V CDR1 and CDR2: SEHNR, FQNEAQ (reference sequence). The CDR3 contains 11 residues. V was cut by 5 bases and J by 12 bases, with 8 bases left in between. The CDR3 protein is CASSLGGPLHF. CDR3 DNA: TGTGCCAGCAGCCTCGGTGGACCCCTCCACTTT. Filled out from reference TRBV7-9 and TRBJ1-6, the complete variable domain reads DTGVSQNPRHKITKRGQNVTFRCDPISEHNRLYWYRQTLGQGPEFLTYFQNEAQLEKSRLLSDRFSAERPKGSFSTLEIQRTEQGDSAMYLCASSLGGPLHFGNGTRLTVT.

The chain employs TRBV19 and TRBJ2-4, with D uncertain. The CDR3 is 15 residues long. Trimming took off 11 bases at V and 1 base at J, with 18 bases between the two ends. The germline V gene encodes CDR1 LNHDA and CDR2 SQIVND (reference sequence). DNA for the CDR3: TGTGCCCCCCCTTTAGGTAGTTTCGCCAAAAACATTCAGTACTTC. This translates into CAPPLGSFAKNIQYF.

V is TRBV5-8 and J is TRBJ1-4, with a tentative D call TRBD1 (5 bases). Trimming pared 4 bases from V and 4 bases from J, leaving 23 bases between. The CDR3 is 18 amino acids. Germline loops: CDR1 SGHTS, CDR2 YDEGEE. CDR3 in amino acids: CASSPGPGVTSYNEKLFF. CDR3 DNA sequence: TGTGCCAGCAGCCCGGGACCCGGGGTCACCTCTTATAATGAAAAACTGTTTTTT.

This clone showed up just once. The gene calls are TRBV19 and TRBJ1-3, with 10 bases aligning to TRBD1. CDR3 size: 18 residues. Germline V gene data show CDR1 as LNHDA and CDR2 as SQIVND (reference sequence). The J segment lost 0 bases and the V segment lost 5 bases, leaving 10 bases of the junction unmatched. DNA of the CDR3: TGTGCCAGTAGTCCGGGACAGGGGACCCGTCTCTCTGGAAACACCATATATTTT. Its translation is CASSPGQGTRLSGNTIYF.

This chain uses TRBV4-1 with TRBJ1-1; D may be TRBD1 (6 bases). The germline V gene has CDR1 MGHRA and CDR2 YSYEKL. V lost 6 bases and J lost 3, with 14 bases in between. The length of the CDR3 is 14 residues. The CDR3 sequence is CASSRQGPDTEAFF. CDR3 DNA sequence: TGCGCCAGCAGTCGTCAGGGGCCAGACACTGAAGCTTTCTTT.

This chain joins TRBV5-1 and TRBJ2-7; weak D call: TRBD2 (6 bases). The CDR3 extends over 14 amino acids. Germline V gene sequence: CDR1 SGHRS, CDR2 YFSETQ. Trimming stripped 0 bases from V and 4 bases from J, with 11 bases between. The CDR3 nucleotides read TGCGCCAGCAGCTTGGCCGGGGGACCTTACGAGCAGTACTTC. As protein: CASSLAGGPYEQYF.

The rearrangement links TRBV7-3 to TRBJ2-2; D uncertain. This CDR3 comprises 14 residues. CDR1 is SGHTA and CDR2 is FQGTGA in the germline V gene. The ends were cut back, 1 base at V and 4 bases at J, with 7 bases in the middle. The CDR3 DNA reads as TGTGCCAGCAGCTTAAGTTCAGGCACCGGGGAGCTGTTTTTT. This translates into CASSLSSGTGELFF.

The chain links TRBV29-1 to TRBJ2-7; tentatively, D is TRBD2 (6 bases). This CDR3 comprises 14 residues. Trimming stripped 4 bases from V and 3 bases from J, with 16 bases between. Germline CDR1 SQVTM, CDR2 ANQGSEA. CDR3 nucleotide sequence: TGCAGCGTTGCCAGACCCGGGACTCGCTACGAGCAGTACTTC. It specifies CSVARPGTRYEQYF.

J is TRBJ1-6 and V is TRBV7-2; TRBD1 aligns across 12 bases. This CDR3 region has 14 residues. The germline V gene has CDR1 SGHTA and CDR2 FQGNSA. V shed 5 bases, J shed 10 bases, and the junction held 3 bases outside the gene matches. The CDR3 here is CASSVGTGGSPLHF. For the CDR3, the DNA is TGTGCCAGCAGCGTCGGGACAGGGGGCTCACCCCTCCACTTT.

As DNA, the CDR3 is TGCGCCAGCAGCCCAGATGGGAGAAATCAGCCCCAGCATTTT. Its protein is CASSPDGRNQPQHF. The chain joins TRBV4-3 to TRBJ1-5; no clear D. CDR1 is LGHNA and CDR2 is YSLEER in the germline V gene. The CDR3 extends over 14 amino acids. Trimming removed 4 bases at V and 4 bases at J, with 11 bases between.

The CDR3 protein is CASSLSYPSTGLRGYTF. The CDR3 DNA sequence: TGTGCCAGCAGTTTAAGTTACCCGTCTACTGGTTTGAGGGGCTACACCTTC. The V gene is TRBV27, the J gene TRBJ1-2; no clear D. This CDR3 contains 17 residues. The germline V gene has CDR1 MNHEY and CDR2 SMNVEV (reference sequence). Deletions cut 2 bases from V and 8 bases from J, with 24 bases between.

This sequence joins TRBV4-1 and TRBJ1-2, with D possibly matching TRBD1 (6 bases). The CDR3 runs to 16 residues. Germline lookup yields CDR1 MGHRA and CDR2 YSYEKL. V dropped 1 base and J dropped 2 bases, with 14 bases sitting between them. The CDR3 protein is CASSQAAQGFNYGYTF. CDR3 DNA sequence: TGCGCCAGCAGCCAAGCCGCACAGGGATTCAACTATGGCTACACCTTC.

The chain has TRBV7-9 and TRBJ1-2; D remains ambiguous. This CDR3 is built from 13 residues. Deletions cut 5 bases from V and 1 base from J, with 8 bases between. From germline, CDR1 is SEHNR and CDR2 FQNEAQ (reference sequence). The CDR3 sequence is CASSPGSNYGYTF. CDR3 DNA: TGTGCCAGCAGCCCGGGCAGTAACTATGGCTACACCTTC. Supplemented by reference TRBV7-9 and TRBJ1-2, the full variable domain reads DTGVSQNPRHKITKRGQNVTFRCDPISEHNRLYWYRQTLGQGPEFLTYFQNEAQLEKSRLLSDRFSAERPKGSFSTLEIQRTEQGDSAMYLCASSPGSNYGYTFGSGTRLTVV.

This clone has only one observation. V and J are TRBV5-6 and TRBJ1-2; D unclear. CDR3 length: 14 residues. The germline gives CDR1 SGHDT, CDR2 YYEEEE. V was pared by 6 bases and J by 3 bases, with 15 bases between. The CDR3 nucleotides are TGTGCCAGCACCGTCACCCGGGATTACTATGGCTACACCTTC. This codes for CASTVTRDYYGYTF.

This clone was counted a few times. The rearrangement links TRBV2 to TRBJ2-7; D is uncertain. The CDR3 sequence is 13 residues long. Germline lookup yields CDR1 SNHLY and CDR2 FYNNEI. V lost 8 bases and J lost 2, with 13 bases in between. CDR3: CASEYNFAYEQYF. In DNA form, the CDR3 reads TGTGCCAGCGAATATAACTTTGCCTACGAGCAGTACTTC.